This T cell receptor (beta chain) was sequenced in a study of blood T cell repertoires in COVID-19. For the study at large: The origin of the acute and convalescent COVID-19 samples was the United States, Italy and Spain.

This CDR3 has 14 residues. Germline CDR1 and CDR2: SNHLY and FYNNEI. The V segment lost 7 bases and the J segment 10 bases; nucleotides outside the gene matches: 15. Method: immunoSEQ multiplex PCR; TCRdb's copy keeps in-frame clones and lacks some. The data show around 130,000 clones, less than 90% seen once. The receptor comes from a young woman who had recovered from COVID-19. This rearrangement joins TRBV2 to TRBJ1-1; 7 bases agree with TRBD1. The specimen was peripheral blood. CDR3 region: CASTAQGVMSLAFF. CDR3 sequence (DNA): TGTGCCAGCACCGCGCAGGGGGTGATGTCTTTAGCTTTCTTT.